This is a list of T cell receptor beta chains from one sample in a study of T cell responses to AZD1222 COVID-19 vaccine. Using immunoSEQ multiplex PCR, the repertoire was profiled, and TCRdb retains in-frame clones only, with some absent. The sample includes some 130,000 clones, about 93% seen only once; the top ten take about 3.7%. This specimen was peripheral blood, taken on day 0 of AZD1222 vaccination. The source of these receptors is an adult in good health. Each CDR3 is given with its conserved first and last residue. A D gene is named only where the DNA matches it firmly.

v_gene	d_gene	j_gene	CDR3aa	CDR3nt
TRBV6-5	NA	TRBJ1-1	CASNPTGNTEAFF	TGTGCCAGCAACCCAACAGGTAACACTGAAGCTTTCTTT
TRBV30	NA	TRBJ1-2	CAWSVGDNYGYTF	TGTGCCTGGAGTGTGGGGGACAACTATGGCTACACCTTC
TRBV11-2	NA	TRBJ2-1	CASSLVMRAGYNEQFF	TGTGCCAGCAGCTTAGTTATGAGGGCTGGCTACAATGAGCAGTTCTTC
TRBV12-5	NA	TRBJ2-1	CASALGEFNEQFF	TGTGCTAGTGCCCTGGGAGAATTCAATGAGCAGTTCTTC
TRBV28	TRBD2	TRBJ2-7	CASSPIRRLAGTYEQYF	TGTGCCAGCAGTCCCATCCGAAGACTAGCGGGGACCTACGAGCAGTACTTC
TRBV6-5	NA	TRBJ1-2	CASSLDGLRGYTF	TGTGCCAGCAGCCTAGACGGCCTCCGGGGCTACACCTTC
TRBV19	NA	TRBJ2-2	CASSVQGPMGTGELFF	TGTGCCAGTAGTGTTCAGGGGCCCATGGGTACCGGGGAGCTGTTTTTT
TRBV6-5	TRBD1	TRBJ1-2	CASTLAGGFYGYTF	TGTGCCAGCACCCTGGCAGGGGGATTCTATGGCTACACCTTC
TRBV29-1	NA	TRBJ2-7	CSVEPGKTREQYF	TGCAGCGTTGAGCCCGGGAAAACCCGAGAGCAGTACTTC
TRBV19	TRBD2	TRBJ2-5	CASSIMGGSNQETQYF	TGTGCCAGTAGTATCATGGGCGGGAGCAACCAAGAGACCCAGTACTTC
TRBV7-2	TRBD2	TRBJ2-7	CASSSAGTSSYEQYF	TGTGCCAGCAGCAGCGCCGGGACTAGCTCCTACGAGCAGTACTTC
TRBV2	NA	TRBJ1-6	CASSEVRGELHF	TGTGCCAGCAGTGAAGTCCGAGGGGAACTCCACTTT
TRBV19	NA	TRBJ2-3	CASSPSKGQFSDTQYF	TGTGCCAGTAGTCCTTCAAAGGGCCAGTTTTCCGATACGCAGTATTTT
TRBV6-1	TRBD2	TRBJ2-3	CASSGTSGRAGDTQYF	TGTGCCAGCAGTGGTACTAGCGGGAGGGCCGGGGATACGCAGTATTTT
TRBV27	NA	TRBJ1-1	CASSFGANTEAFF	TGTGCCAGCAGTTTTGGAGCGAACACTGAAGCTTTCTTT